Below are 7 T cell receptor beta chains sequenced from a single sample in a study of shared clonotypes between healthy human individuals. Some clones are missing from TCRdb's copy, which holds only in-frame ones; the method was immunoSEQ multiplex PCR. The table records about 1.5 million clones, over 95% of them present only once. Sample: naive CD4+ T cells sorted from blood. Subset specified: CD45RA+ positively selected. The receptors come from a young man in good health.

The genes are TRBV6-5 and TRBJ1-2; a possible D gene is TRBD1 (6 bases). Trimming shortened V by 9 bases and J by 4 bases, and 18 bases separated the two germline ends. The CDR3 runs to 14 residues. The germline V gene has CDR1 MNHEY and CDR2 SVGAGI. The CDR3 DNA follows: TGTGCCAGTATGCTGATTCGGGGGGCCTATGGCTACACCTTC. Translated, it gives CASMLIRGAYGYTF.

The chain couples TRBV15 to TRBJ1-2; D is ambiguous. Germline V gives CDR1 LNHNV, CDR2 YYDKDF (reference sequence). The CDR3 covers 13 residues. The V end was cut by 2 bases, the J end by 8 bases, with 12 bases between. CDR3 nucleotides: TGTGCCACCAGCAGATCGGCGCCGGAGGGCTACACCTTC. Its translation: CATSRSAPEGYTF.

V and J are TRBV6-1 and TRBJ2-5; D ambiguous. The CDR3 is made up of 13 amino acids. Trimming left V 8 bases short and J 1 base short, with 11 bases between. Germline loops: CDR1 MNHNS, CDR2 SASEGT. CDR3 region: CASGLGPQETQYF. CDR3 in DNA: TGTGCCAGCGGCTTAGGCCCCCAAGAGACCCAGTACTTC.

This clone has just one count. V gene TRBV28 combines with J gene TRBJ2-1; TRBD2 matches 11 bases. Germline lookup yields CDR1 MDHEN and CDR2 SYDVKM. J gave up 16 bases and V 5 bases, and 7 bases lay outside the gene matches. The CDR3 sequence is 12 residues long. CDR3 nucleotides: TGTGCCAGCAGTCCTCAACTAGCGGGGGTTTTCTTC. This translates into CASSPQLAGVFF.

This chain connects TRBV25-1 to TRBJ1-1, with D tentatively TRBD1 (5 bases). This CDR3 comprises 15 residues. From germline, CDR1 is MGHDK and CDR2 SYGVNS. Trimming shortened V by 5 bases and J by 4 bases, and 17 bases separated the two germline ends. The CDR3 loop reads CASSRPGPSSTEAFF. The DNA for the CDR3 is TGTGCCAGCAGTCGGCCGGGACCTTCGAGCACTGAAGCTTTCTTT.

The chain's CDR3 is CASSNRGESSYEQYF. As DNA, the CDR3 is TGTGCCAGCAGCAACAGGGGGGAAAGCTCCTACGAGCAGTACTTC. The chain uses TRBV6-9 and TRBJ2-7, with 8 bases fitting TRBD1. The germline gives CDR1 MNHGY, CDR2 SVAAGI. Losses at the gene ends were 6 bases for V and 0 bases for J; bases not matched to a gene: 7. The CDR3 spans 15 residues.

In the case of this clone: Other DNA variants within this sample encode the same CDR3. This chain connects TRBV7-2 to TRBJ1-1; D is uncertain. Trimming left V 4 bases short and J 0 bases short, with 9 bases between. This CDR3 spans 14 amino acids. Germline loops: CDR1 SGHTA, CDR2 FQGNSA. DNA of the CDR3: TGTGCCAGCAGCTCGACGGCCTTGAACACTGAAGCTTTCTTT. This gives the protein CASSSTALNTEAFF. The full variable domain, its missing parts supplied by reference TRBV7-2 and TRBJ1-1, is GAGVSQSPSNKVTEKGKDVELRCDPISGHTALYWYRQSLGQGLEFLIYFQGNSAPDKSGLPSDRFSAERTGGSVSTLTIQRTQQEDSAVYLCASSSTALNTEAFFGQGTRLTVV.